This T cell receptor (beta chain) was identified in a study of CD8 T cells in Susac syndrome. A quantity of about 0.5 to 1 ug RNA underwent reverse transcription using random hexamers. An immunoSEQ multiplex PCR generated amplified TCR beta CDR3 products spanning 54 Vbeta and 13 Jbeta. MiXCR, applied by TCRdb to the immunoSEQ multiplex PCR reads, yields one record per CDR3 protein. There are fewer than 70,000 distinct CDR3 sequences in the sample; 95% occur only once, and 0.2% to 0.3% lies in the top ten. The authors sequenced TCR beta from blood CD8+ and CD4+ T cells. The healthy controls were matched to patients by age and sex. Specimen: CD8+ T cells from PBMCs. The clonotype was recovered from a human donor in good health.

CDR3 sequence reads: CASRPGGNTEAFF. CDR3 nucleotides: TGTGCCAGCCGACCAGGGGGGAACACTGAAGCTTTCTTT. The V and J genes are TRBV6-2 or TRBV6-3 and TRBJ1-1, with TRBD1 identical over 7 bases. Germline V gene lookup returns CDR1 MNHEY and CDR2 SVGEGT. J lost 1 base, V lost 8 bases, and 4 bases had no gene match. The CDR3 contains 13 residues.